A single sample is the source of the 6 T cell receptor beta chains below, sequenced in a study of T cells in women clearing cervical HPV infection. The method was immunoSEQ multiplex PCR; TCRdb's version includes in-frame clones alone and lacks a portion of them. The sample features some 39,000 clones, with roughly 5.2% in its top ten. Sequencing was performed on blood buffy coat. These TCRs come from a woman aged 18 to 75 with a cervical HPV16 infection that either progressed to CIN3+ or cleared (not recorded which).

Notes on this clone: The sequenced fragment ends 3 residues before the CDR3 boundary, so the rest is inferred from the germline J gene. This chain links TRBV10-3 with TRBJ2-3; 11 bases align to TRBD2. Trimming removed 10 bases from V and 1 base from J; junction bases left unmatched: 4. This CDR3 has 14 amino acids. Germline loops: CDR1 ENHRY, CDR2 SYGVKD. CDR3 sequence reads: CASRLAGRTDTQYF. CDR3 bases read: TGTGCCAGCCGACTAGCGGGACGCACAGATACG.

As to this clone: The read ends 3 residues shy of where the CDR3 ends; the end is completed using the germline J gene. This chain links TRBV18 with TRBJ1-1; tentative D call: TRBD1 (5 bases). Trimming cost V 6 bases and J 1 base, with 15 bases left between them. Per germline, CDR1 KGHSH and CDR2 LQKENI. This CDR3 has 15 residues. CDR3 bases read: TGTGCCAGCTCCCGAACGGACGGACAGAACACTGAA. This encodes CASSRTDGQNTE. The entire CDR3 sequence reads CASSRTDGQNTEAFF.

With regard to this clone: From the germline J gene comes the end of the CDR3, since the read stops 3 residues before it. This chain connects TRBV5-1 to TRBJ2-2; 7 bases agree with TRBD2. After removal of 0 bases from V and 2 bases from J, the junction contained 7 bases not matched to a gene. This CDR3 spans 17 amino acids. Germline V gives CDR1 SGHRS, CDR2 YFSETQ. The DNA read from the CDR3 is TGCGCCAGCAGCTTGGATTTGGGGACTATCAACACCGGGGAG. Translation gives CASSLDLGTINTGE. In full, the CDR3 reads CASSLDLGTINTGELFF.

On this clone: Read data end 3 residues before the CDR3 end; the end is taken from the germline J gene. V usage is TRBV6-1 and J usage is TRBJ2-1; 9 bases are a match to TRBD1. This CDR3 has 15 amino acids. J gave up 2 bases and V 1 base, and 0 bases lay outside the gene matches. CDR1 is MNHNS and CDR2 is SASEGT in the germline V gene. The CDR3 is CASSEGTGAYNEQFF. CDR3 bases read: TGTGCCAGCAGTGAAGGGACAGGGGCCTACAATGAG.

In the case of this clone: The read ends 3 residues before the CDR3 terminus; that terminus is restored from the germline J gene. The rearrangement uses TRBV20-1 and TRBJ1-2, with D unresolved. There are 14 residues in the CDR3. CDR1 DFQATT and CDR2 SNEGSKA come from the germline V gene (reference sequence). The CDR3 bases that were read are TGCAGTGCTAGAGCTGCAGCCTCTCTCGGGGGC. Its protein product is CSARAAASLGG. The entire CDR3 reads CSARAAASLGGYTF.

This clone is deemed medium-sized by its frequency. From the germline J gene comes the end of the CDR3, since the read stops 3 residues before it. J is TRBJ2-3 and V is TRBV18; D might be TRBD2 (5 bases). The CDR3 is 14 amino acids. Germline V gives CDR1 KGHSH, CDR2 LQKENI. Trimming removed 6 bases at V and 6 bases at J, with 16 bases between. The CDR3 loop is CASSDNGGTDTQYF. The CDR3 bases that were read are TGTGCCAGCTCTGACAACGGAGGAACGGATACG.